Listed below are T cell receptor beta chains from one sample, sequenced in a study of CD8+CD57+ T cells in acquired aplastic anemia. TCRdb reanalysed the reads using MiXCR and keeps one entry per CDR3 protein. The sample consists of approximately 260,000 distinct CDR3 sequences, less than 85% of them appearing once. The material sequenced was sorted CD4+, CD8+, or CD8+CD57+ T cells (not recorded which) from PBMCs. The receptors were sampled from a human donor with aplastic anemia. Each CDR3 is given with its conserved first and last residue. The D gene is left open where the match is weak. Expanded clones get a size class; other rows say once, few or many, or leave the size out.

j_call,v_call,d_call,clone_size,cdr3_nt,cdr3_aa
TRBJ2-3,TRBV7-9,NA,NA,TGTGCCAGCAGCTTAGCGGGAGGCTCCGGGACCCACTATTTT,CASSLAGGSGTHYF
TRBJ1-2,TRBV2,NA,NA,TGTGCCAGCAGCCAAGGCCTTGCAGGTGACCAGACCTTC,CASSQGLAGDQTF
TRBJ2-7,TRBV2,NA,NA,TGTGCCACCAGCGGCCGGGGCCCAGCTAACGAGCAGTACTTC,CATSGRGPANEQYF
TRBJ2-7,TRBV15,NA,NA,TGTGCCAGCAGTTACGGGGAAGGGCACTACGCGCAGTACTTC,CASSYGEGHYAQYF
TRBJ1-1,TRBV9,NA,NA,TGTGCCAGCAGCGTAGGGTCAGATACGCAGGATTTTTGCTTT,CASSVGSDTQDFCF
TRBJ2-1,TRBV5-4,TRBD2,NA,TGTGCCAGCAGCTTTACTAGCGCTAGTAAGAATGAGCAGTTCTTC,CASSFTSASKNEQFF
TRBJ2-1,TRBV7-3,NA,NA,TGTGCCAGCAGCTTGGCAGGGGGGGGTACTCGTGGAGGATTC,CASSLAGGGTRGGF
TRBJ1-1,TRBV13,NA,NA,TGTGCCAGCAGCTTGAGCGGCGTTAGGGCTTTCTTT,CASSLSGVRAFF
TRBJ2-1,TRBV7-8,TRBD2,once,TGTGCCAGCAGCTTCTCGGGAGGGCCCGATACGCAGTATTTCTTC,CASSFSGGPDTQYFF
TRBJ1-1,TRBV7-9,NA,NA,TGTGCCAGCTCCTGGGCGGATGAGCAGATCATCGGGCCATTCTTT,CASSWADEQIIGPFF
TRBJ2-3,TRBV12-3/TRBV12-4,NA,many,TGTGCCAGCAGTTTGCGCTCCAGCGGTGCTAGCACAGATACGCAGTATTTT,CASSLRSSGASTDTQYF
TRBJ2-3,TRBV19,NA,NA,TGTGCCAGTAGTATAGACTGGGGGGTCCCCGATACGCAGTATTTT,CASSIDWGVPDTQYF
TRBJ1-6,TRBV7-9,NA,NA,TGTGCCAGCAGTGAAAGACAGAGCTCCTATAATTGTCCCCTCCACTTT,CASSERQSSYNCPLHF
TRBJ2-2,TRBV2,TRBD1,NA,TGTGCCAGCAGCGTAGGGGGACAGGGCACAGATACGCAGTATTTTTTTTTT,CASSVGGQGTDTQYFFF
TRBJ2-5,TRBV7-2,NA,few,TGTGCCAGCAGCTTCGGGATCCAAGAGACCCAGTACTTC,CASSFGIQETQYF
TRBJ2-1,TRBV7-2,TRBD1,NA,TGTGCCAGCAGCTGTCACAGGGGGCGCTTCCCGATCAGCCAGTTCTTC,CASSCHRGRFPISQFF
TRBJ2-3,TRBV7-8,NA,NA,TGTGCCAGCAGCGACGGGGGAGGACATACGACGCATTTT,CASSDGGGHTTHF
TRBJ2-7,TRBV7-2,NA,NA,TGTGCCAGCAGCTACGGTGGCTCGATATCCTACGAGCAGTACTTC,CASSYGGSISYEQYF
TRBJ1-4,TRBV20-1,NA,once,TGCAGTGCCCAACCTTCTAGCGGACCTTATGAAAAACTGTTTTTT,CSAQPSSGPYEKLFF
TRBJ2-2,TRBV7-9,TRBD2,NA,TGTGCCAGCAGCCGTGGGACTAGCGGGGAGCTGTTTTTT,CASSRGTSGELFF
TRBJ1-5,TRBV15,NA,NA,TGTGCCAGCAGCAAAGTCAGACCTGATATGGTCCAGCATTTT,CASSKVRPDMVQHF
TRBJ2-7,TRBV19,NA,NA,TGTGCCAGTAGTATGACAGGTGGTTTCTACGATGAGCACTTC,CASSMTGGFYDEHF
TRBJ2-1,TRBV7-3,NA,NA,TGCGCCAGCAGCAAGGAGAAGTCTAGTAAGAATGAGCAGTTCTTC,CASSKEKSSKNEQFF
TRBJ2-3,TRBV9,NA,NA,TGTGCCAGCAGCGGGGGGGAGCGGCCCCTCACAGATACGCAGTATTTT,CASSGGERPLTDTQYF
TRBJ1-1,TRBV20-1,NA,NA,TGCAGTGCCGAGGGCCAGGGCCGAAGGGACACTGAAGCTTTCTTT,CSAEGQGRRDTEAFF
TRBJ1-1,TRBV7-7,NA,many,TGTGCCAGCAGCTTAGTTGGACGGTTGAACACTGAAGCTTTCTTT,CASSLVGRLNTEAFF
TRBJ2-7,TRBV29-1,NA,few,TGCAGCGTTTCAACAGGTGGCGAGCAGTACTTC,CSVSTGGEQYF
TRBJ2-5,TRBV15,NA,NA,TGTGCCACCAGCAGTGGCTCCAGCCAAGAGCACCAGTACTTC,CATSSGSSQEHQYF
TRBJ2-6,TRBV11-2,NA,NA,TGTGCCAGCACCGGGGCTAGCTTCCCCTCTGGGGCCAACGTCCTGACTTTC,CASTGASFPSGANVLTF
TRBJ1-5,TRBV9,NA,once,TGTGCCAGCAGCGAAGTGGCCTGGGATAAGCAGCATTTT,CASSEVAWDKQHF
TRBJ1-2,TRBV11-2,NA,few,TGTGCCAGCAGCTTGGATAGGGCCTATGGCTACACCTTC,CASSLDRAYGYTF
TRBJ2-3,TRBV15,NA,few,TGTGCCACCAGCTTGGGGTGCAGCCCAGATACCCAGTATTTT,CATSLGCSPDTQYF
TRBJ2-1,TRBV5-4,NA,NA,TGTGCCAGCAGCGTCACTGGCGGAAACTCCTACAATGAGCAGTTCTTC,CASSVTGGNSYNEQFF
TRBJ1-2,TRBV2,TRBD1,NA,TGTGCCAGCAGCGGGGGGGACCGACAGGGAGGAAACACTGACGCTTTC,CASSGGDRQGGNTDAF
TRBJ1-4,TRBV7-8,NA,NA,TGTGCCAGCAGGAGGGCGAGGGGAAATGAAACGCTGTTTTTT,CASRRARGNETLFF
TRBJ1-6,TRBV7-8,TRBD1,NA,TGTGCCAGCAGCTTAGAAGAGGGGGCCCGGGATTCGTATCTCCACTTT,CASSLEEGARDSYLHF
TRBJ2-1,TRBV5-1,NA,NA,TGCGCCAGCAGCGATGAGAGCATCAATGAGCAGTTCTTC,CASSDESINEQFF
TRBJ1-4,TRBV20-1,TRBD1,NA,TGCAGTGCTAGGGAAGACAGGGCGGTGTTTTTT,CSAREDRAVFF
TRBJ2-3,TRBV7-8,NA,NA,TGTGCCAGCGGGTTCGCGGGCACAGCTGATAAGCATTTT,CASGFAGTADKHF
TRBJ2-5,TRBV9,NA,NA,TGTGCCAGCAGCGTAGCTTCCGGCAGCGTAGAGACCCAGTACTTC,CASSVASGSVETQYF
TRBJ1-2,TRBV7-8,NA,NA,TGTGCCAGCAGCTTCCATGGAGACGGGACAAACCATTCCTACACCTTC,CASSFHGDGTNHSYTF
TRBJ2-1,TRBV15,NA,NA,TGTGCCACCAGCAGTCGCACCAGCCAGGGGGGCGATGAGCAGTTCTTC,CATSSRTSQGGDEQFF
TRBJ1-2,TRBV9,NA,NA,TGTGCCAGCAGCTTAGCGTCAGGTACGCAGTATGTTTACACCTTC,CASSLASGTQYVYTF
TRBJ2-5,TRBV9,NA,NA,TGTGCCAGCAGCTTAGCCCACGCGACAAATGAGCCCCAGTACTTC,CASSLAHATNEPQYF
TRBJ2-3,TRBV7-9,TRBD2,NA,TGTGCCAGCAGCTTTGCGGGAGGTGGCGGGACGGAGTATTTT,CASSFAGGGGTEYF
TRBJ2-7,TRBV25-1,TRBD2,few,TGTGCCAGCAGCGGGGGGGGGAACTCCTACGAGCAGTACTTC,CASSGGGNSYEQYF
TRBJ2-1,TRBV2,NA,NA,TGTGCCACCGGGGACGGGGGCACTAATACGCAGTATTTTTTC,CATGDGGTNTQYFF
TRBJ1-5,TRBV7-9,NA,once,TGTGCCAGCAGCGTAGGGGTCTGCTGCGAGGCGCCCCTCCATTTT,CASSVGVCCEAPLHF
TRBJ1-6,TRBV2,NA,NA,TGTGCCAGCAGGCAGGGTTATAATTCAACGCTGCACTTT,CASRQGYNSTLHF
TRBJ2-1,TRBV9,NA,NA,TGTGCCAGCAGCCCACGGTTCTACACGAATGAGCAGTTCTTC,CASSPRFYTNEQFF